This T cell receptor (beta chain) stems from a study of ipilimumab plus nivolumab after autologous stem cell transplantation. As for the study in general: Median doses per patient: a few ipilimumab, about eight nivolumab.

This clone has only a few counts. The V gene lost 2 bases and the J gene lost 5 bases, with 10 bases spanning the gap. CDR3 size: 15 residues. CDR1 is SEHNR and CDR2 is FQNEAQ in the germline V gene (reference sequence). Clones were read by immunoSEQ multiplex PCR, and TCRdb kept only the in-frame ones, dropping some. Of 77,000 or so clones in the sample, around 80% were seen once. The chain employs TRBV7-9 and TRBJ1-6, with D perhaps matching TRBD1 (5 bases). Source: PBMCs, taken in a trial of ipilimumab plus nivolumab as post-transplant consolidation. The receptor comes from a male donor with diffuse large B-cell lymphoma. The CDR3 region has the DNA TGTGCCAGCAGCTTAATAGGGACCGATAATTCACCCCTCCACTTT. Its translation is CASSLIGTDNSPLHF.